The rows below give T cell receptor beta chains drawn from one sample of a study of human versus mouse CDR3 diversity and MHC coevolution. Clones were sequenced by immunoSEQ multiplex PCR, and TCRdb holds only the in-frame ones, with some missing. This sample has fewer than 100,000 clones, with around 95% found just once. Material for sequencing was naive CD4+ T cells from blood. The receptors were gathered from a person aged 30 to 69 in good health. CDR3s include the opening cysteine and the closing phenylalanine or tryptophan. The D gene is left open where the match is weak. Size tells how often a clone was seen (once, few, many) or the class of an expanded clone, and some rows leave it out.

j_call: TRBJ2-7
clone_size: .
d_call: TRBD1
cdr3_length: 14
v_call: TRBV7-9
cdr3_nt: TGTGCCAGCAGCACTCAACAGGGGTTAGGCGAGCAGTACTTC
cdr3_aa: CASSTQQGLGEQYF

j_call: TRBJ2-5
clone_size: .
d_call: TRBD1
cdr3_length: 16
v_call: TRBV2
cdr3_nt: TGTGCCAGCAGTCCCCTTTTTGACAGGGCGCAAGAGACCCAGTACTTC
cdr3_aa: CASSPLFDRAQETQYF

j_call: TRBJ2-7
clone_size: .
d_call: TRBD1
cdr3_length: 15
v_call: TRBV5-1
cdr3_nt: TGCGCCAGCAGCTTGGAGGGGTCAGGGGGCTACGAGCAGTACTTC
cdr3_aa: CASSLEGSGGYEQYF

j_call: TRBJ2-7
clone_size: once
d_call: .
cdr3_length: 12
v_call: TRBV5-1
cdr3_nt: TGCGCCAGCGCTAGGGAGGGGGACGAGCAGTACTTC
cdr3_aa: CASAREGDEQYF

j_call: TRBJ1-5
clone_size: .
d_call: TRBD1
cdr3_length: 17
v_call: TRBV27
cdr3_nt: TGTGCCAGCAGTGCCCGGGACAGGGACGACAAGGATCAGCCCCAGCATTTT
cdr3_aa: CASSARDRDDKDQPQHF

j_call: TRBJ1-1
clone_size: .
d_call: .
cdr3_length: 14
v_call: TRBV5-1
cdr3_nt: TGCGCCAGCAGCCTGGACGGAGGGCGAACTGAAGCTTTCTTT
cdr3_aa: CASSLDGGRTEAFF

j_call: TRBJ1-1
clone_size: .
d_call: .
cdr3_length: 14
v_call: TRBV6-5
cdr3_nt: TGTGCCAGCAGTTACTGGGGCGATCACACTGAAGCTTTCTTT
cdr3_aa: CASSYWGDHTEAFF

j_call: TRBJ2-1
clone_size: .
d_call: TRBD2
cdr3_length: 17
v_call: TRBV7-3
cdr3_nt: TGTGCCAGCAGCTTATCCGCGGGAGGGCCTCGAGGAAATGAGCAGTTCTTC
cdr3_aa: CASSLSAGGPRGNEQFF

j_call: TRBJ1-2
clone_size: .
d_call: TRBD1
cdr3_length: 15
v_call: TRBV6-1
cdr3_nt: TGTGCCAGCACGCCCGAGACAGGGAATAACTATGGCTACACCTTC
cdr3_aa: CASTPETGNNYGYTF

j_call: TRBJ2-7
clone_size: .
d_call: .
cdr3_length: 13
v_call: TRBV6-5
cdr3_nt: TGTGCCAGCAGTTACTCCCTGGGCTACGAGCAGTACTTC
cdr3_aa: CASSYSLGYEQYF

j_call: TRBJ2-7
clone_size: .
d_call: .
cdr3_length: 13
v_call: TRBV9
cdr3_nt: TGTGCCAGCAGCGTAGTGATCGGACAGGAGCAGTACTTC
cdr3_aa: CASSVVIGQEQYF

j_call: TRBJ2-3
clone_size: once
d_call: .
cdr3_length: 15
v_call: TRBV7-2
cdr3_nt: TGTGCCAGCAGCTTAGACGGCAGGGCCGCAGATACGCAGTATTTT
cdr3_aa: CASSLDGRAADTQYF

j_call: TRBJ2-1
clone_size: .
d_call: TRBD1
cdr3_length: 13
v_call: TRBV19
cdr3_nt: TGTGCCAGTAGTGTGGACAGGGGAGGTGAGCAGTTCTTC
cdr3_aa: CASSVDRGGEQFF

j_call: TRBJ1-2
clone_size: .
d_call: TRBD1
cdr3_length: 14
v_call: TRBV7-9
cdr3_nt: TGTGCCAGCAGCTCGGCGGGGACAGTCTATGGCTACACCTTC
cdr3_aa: CASSSAGTVYGYTF

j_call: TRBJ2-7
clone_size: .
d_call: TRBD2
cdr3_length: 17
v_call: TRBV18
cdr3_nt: TGTGCCAGCTCACCACTTTTGACTAGCGGGAGCCTCCCACCGTTGTGCTTC
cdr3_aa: CASSPLLTSGSLPPLCF

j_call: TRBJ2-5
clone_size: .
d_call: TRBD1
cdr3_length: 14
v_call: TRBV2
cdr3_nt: TGTGCCAGCAGCGAGGACAGGGGCTGGGAGACCCAGTACTTC
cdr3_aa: CASSEDRGWETQYF

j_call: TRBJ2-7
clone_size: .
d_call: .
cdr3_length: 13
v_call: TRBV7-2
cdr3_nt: TGTGCCAGCAGCCCTTATACAGGGCCCGAGCAGTACTTC
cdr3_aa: CASSPYTGPEQYF

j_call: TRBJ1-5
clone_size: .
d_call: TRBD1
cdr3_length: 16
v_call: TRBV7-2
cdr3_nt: TGTGCCAGCAGCTTAGCTGGGACAGGAGTTAATCAGCCCCAGCATTTT
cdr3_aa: CASSLAGTGVNQPQHF

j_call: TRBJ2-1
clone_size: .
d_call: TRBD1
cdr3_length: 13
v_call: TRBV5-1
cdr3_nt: TGCGCCAGCAGCGGTTTGACAGGGTTTGAGCAGTTCTTC
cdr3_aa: CASSGLTGFEQFF

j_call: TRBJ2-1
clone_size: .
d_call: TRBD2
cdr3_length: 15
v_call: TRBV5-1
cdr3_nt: TGCGCCAGCAGCTTGGTGACTAGCGGGGGGGGTGAGCAGTTCTTC
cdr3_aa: CASSLVTSGGGEQFF

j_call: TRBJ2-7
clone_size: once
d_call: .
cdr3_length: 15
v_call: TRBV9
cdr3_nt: TGTGCCAGCAGCGCCTCGACGGGTCCATCCTACGAGCAGTACTTC
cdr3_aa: CASSASTGPSYEQYF

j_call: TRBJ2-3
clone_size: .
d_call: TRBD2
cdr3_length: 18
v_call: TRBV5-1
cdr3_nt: TGCGCCAGCTCTCTTAGGGGACTAGCGGGGGGAAGCACAGATACGCAGTATTTT
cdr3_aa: CASSLRGLAGGSTDTQYF

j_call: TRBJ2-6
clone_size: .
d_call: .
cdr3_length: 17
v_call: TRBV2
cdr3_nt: TGTGCCAGCAGTGAGTTCGGCGCAGGCTCTGGGGCCAACGTCCTGACTTTC
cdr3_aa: CASSEFGAGSGANVLTF

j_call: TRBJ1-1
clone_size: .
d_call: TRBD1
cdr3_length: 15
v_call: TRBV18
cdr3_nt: TGTGCCAGCTCACCACCGGAGGGGGCGAGGACTGAAGCTTTCTTT
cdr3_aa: CASSPPEGARTEAFF

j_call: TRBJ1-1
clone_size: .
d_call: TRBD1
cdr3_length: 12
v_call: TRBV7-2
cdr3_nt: TGTGCCAGCCGAGCAGGGGGAACTGAAGCTTTCTTT
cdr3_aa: CASRAGGTEAFF

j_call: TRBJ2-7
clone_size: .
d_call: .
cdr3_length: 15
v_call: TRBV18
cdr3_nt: TGTGCCAGCTCACGACGACAGGAGAATTACTACGAGCAGTACTTC
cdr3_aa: CASSRRQENYYEQYF

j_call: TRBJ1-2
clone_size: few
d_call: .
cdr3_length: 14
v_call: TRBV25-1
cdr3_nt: TGTGCCAGCAGTGAAGAAAAAGAGAACTATGGCTACACCTTC
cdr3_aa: CASSEEKENYGYTF

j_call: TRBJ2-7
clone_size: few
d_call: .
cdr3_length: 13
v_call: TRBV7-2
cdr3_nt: TGTGCCAGCAGCTTAGCCGGCAGGTACGAGCAGTACTTC
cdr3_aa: CASSLAGRYEQYF

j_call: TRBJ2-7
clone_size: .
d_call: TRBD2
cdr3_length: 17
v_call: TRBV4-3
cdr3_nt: TGCGCCAGCCGAAATTTTCCGGCGGGGGGCATCTCCTACGAGCAGTACTTC
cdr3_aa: CASRNFPAGGISYEQYF